This T cell receptor (beta chain) was recovered during a study of tumor-infiltrating lymphocytes in primary liver carcinoma. General study findings and limits: Tumors significantly exceeded blood in top-250-clone fraction (p = 0.039).

The CDR3 contains 13 residues. Germline V CDR1 and CDR2: SGHAT, FQNNGV. The template, about 540 ng total RNA, yielded TCR beta cDNA made with a constant-region primer. ARM-PCR was slightly modified, and three nested multiplex PCR rounds with it gave rise to the TCR beta libraries. Forward primers for TRBV1-TRBV30 and a C-beta reverse primer served the first two PCR rounds, at roughly 10 cycles each. TCRdb used MiXCR to reprocess the multiplex PCR reads, holding one entry per CDR3 protein. Counted here are 100,000 to 150,000 distinct CDR3 sequences, roughly three fifths occurring once; the ten biggest clones make up around 8.5%. Co-extraction of both nucleic acids (RNA and DNA) used roughly 19-33 mg of unsorted bulk tissue. The authors sampled five separate regions per tumor. For this clonotype: Its antigen is undetermined. Its ends do not fully match the called genes, so a read error is possible.

The V call is TRBV11-2, the J call TRBJ1-5; D not resolved. Sequencing used liver tumor tissue from sampling region 1. Noted subset: tumor region T1, superior pole. The TCR originated in an older woman with primary liver carcinoma and hepatitis B virus infection. This chain's CDR3 is CVSSLVSGKPQHF. CDR3 DNA sequence: TGTGTCAGCAGCCTAGTTTCCGGGAAGCCCCAGCATTTT.